Many counts were recorded for the clone carrying this T cell receptor (beta chain). What it recognizes is unknown. The data stem from a study of human T cells and chemical hapten exposure. Turning to the study itself: Sensitization applied 2% DPC to roughly 2 cm by roughly 2 cm of upper inner arm skin. Whole-study results and caveats: Expanded TCRs clustered into significantly more large CDR3 similarity groups than controls, the analysis revealed.

As to time point: patch test 2, 6 weeks after DPC sensitization. Treatment described: therapeutic diphenylcyclopropenone sensitization with weekly scalp DPC. At patch-test visits, sampling came before the patch test. MiXCR, run by TCRdb on the RACE reads, gives a single entry per CDR3 protein. The sample shows approximately 82,000 distinct CDR3 sequences, 6.5% to 8.5% of them seen only once. The CDR3 is 13 amino acids. Germline trimming cut 5 bases from V and 5 bases from J; bases unmatched to any gene: 5. The chain has TRBV12-3 or TRBV12-4 and TRBJ2-5, with TRBD2 matching over 7 bases. The source of this sequence is a woman in her twenties or thirties with alopecia areata. Some clones in this sample may be carry-over from other donors' samples. The starting material was whole blood, obtained in connection with sensitization to the hapten diphenylcyclopropenone (DPC). The CDR3 is CASSPTSPETQYF. The CDR3 nucleotides read TGTGCCAGCAGTCCGACTAGCCCGGAGACCCAGTACTTC.